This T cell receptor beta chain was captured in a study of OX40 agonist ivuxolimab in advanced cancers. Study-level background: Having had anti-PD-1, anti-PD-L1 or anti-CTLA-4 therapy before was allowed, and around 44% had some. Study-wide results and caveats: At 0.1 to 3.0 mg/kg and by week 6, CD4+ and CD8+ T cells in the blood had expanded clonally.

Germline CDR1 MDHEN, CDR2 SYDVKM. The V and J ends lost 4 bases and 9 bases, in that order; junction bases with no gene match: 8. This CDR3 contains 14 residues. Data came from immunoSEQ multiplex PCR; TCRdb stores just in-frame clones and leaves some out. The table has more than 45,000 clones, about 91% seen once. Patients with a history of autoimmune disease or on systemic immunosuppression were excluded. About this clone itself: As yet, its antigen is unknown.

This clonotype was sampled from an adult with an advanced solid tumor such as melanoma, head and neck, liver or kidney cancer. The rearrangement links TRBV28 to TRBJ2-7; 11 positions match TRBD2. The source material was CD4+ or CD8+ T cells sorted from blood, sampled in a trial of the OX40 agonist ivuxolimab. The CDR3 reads CASSSPTSGSTQYF. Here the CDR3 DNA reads TGTGCCAGCAGTTCACCTACTAGCGGGAGTACGCAGTACTTC.